Below are 25 T cell receptor beta chains sequenced from a single sample in a study of siplizumab effects on memory and regulatory T cells. Libraries were prepared by immunoSEQ multiplex PCR; TCRdb keeps only in-frame clonotypes and omits some of them. The repertoire consists of some 100,000 clones, with about 93% occurring once and the leading ten covering around 0.6%. The sample taken for sequencing was Tregs sorted from blood. These receptors all stem from a human donor in good health.

This clone has a single count. Mismatch with germline at one junction end may stem from a read error. This chain uses TRBV13 with TRBJ2-1; 13 bases map to TRBD2. Germline lookup yields CDR1 PRHDT and CDR2 FYEKMQ (reference sequence). CDR3 length: 12 amino acids. CDR3 loop: CASSLGLAGLVF. CDR3 DNA: TGTGCCAGCAGCTTGGGACTAGCGGGGTTGGTCTTC.

The V gene is TRBV27, the J gene TRBJ2-1; 7 nucleotides align to TRBD1. Germline CDR1 and CDR2: MNHEY and SMNVEV (reference sequence). The CDR3 totals 12 residues. The V gene end was trimmed by 6 bases and the J gene end by 11 bases; junction bases not matched to a gene: 7. Here the CDR3 reads CASRRQGVKQFF. DNA for the CDR3: TGTGCCAGCAGAAGACAGGGAGTTAAGCAGTTCTTC.

The V gene is TRBV5-5, the J gene TRBJ1-1; D gene ambiguous. Germline V gives CDR1 SGHKS, CDR2 YYEKEE (reference sequence). This CDR3 is 12 amino acids long. The V gene lost 1 base and the J gene lost 10 bases, with 11 bases spanning the gap. The CDR3 DNA reads as TGTGCCAGCAGCTTGCCGCAATCGGGAGCTTTCTTT. Translating it yields CASSLPQSGAFF.

The rearrangement links TRBV11-2 to TRBJ2-7; TRBD1 agrees at 9 bases. CDR1 SGHAT and CDR2 FQNNGV come from the germline V gene. V was pared by 4 bases and J by 0 bases, with 16 bases of the junction left unmatched. This CDR3 has 19 residues. CDR3 nucleotides: TGTGCCAGCAGCTCCCAAGGGACAGGGTATTCCGCCGACTCCTACGAGCAGTACTTC. Translated: CASSSQGTGYSADSYEQYF.

The chain joins TRBV30 to TRBJ1-1, with D possibly TRBD1 on 5 matching bases. V gave up 8 bases and J gave up 3 bases, with 16 bases separating them. This CDR3 has 13 amino acids. Per the germline V gene, CDR1 is GTSNPN and CDR2 is SVGIG (reference sequence). CDR3 coding DNA: TGTGCCCGGACAATGGAGGTGTACACTGAAGCTTTCTTT. As protein: CARTMEVYTEAFF.

This sequence joins TRBV28 and TRBJ2-7, with D unresolved. CDR3 length: 11 amino acids. The germline CDR1 and CDR2 sequences are MDHEN and SYDVKM. V lost 6 bases and J 2 bases, leaving 5 bases between the germline ends. In DNA, the CDR3 is TGTGCCAGCAGCCCAACCTACGAGCAGTACTTC. It is translated as CASSPTYEQYF.

V usage is TRBV11-3 and J usage is TRBJ2-4; 14 nucleotides agree with TRBD2. The CDR3 has 16 amino acids. The germline gives CDR1 SGHNT, CDR2 YENEEA. Trimming took 4 bases from V and 6 from J; bases not matched to a gene: 5. As DNA, the CDR3 is TGTGCCAGCAGCTCCGGGACTAGCGGGAGCTTAAACATTCAGTACTTC. Encoded protein: CASSSGTSGSLNIQYF.

The chain employs TRBV6-6 and TRBJ2-1; 8 nucleotides line up with TRBD1. The CDR3 is 14 residues long. Germline V gene lookup returns CDR1 MNHNY and CDR2 SVGAGI (reference sequence). Unmatched junction bases numbered 7, after V lost 2 bases and J lost 10 bases. CDR3 DNA sequence: TGTGCCAGCAGTTACCCCGGGACAGGCAGAGAGCAGTTCTTC. Translating it yields CASSYPGTGREQFF.

The chain recombines TRBV19 with TRBJ1-2, with D possibly being TRBD1 (5 bases). The germline V gene encodes CDR1 LNHDA and CDR2 SQIVND (reference sequence). V was trimmed by 7 bases and J by 10 bases, leaving 13 bases between them. CDR3 length: 11 residues. DNA of the CDR3: TGTGCCAGTAAACGGGCAGGGTACTACACCTTC. This gives the protein CASKRAGYYTF.

The CDR3 here is CASSLWQGWNYGYTF. CDR3 coding DNA: TGTGCCAGCAGCTTGTGGCAGGGTTGGAACTATGGCTACACCTTC. The chain couples TRBV5-5 to TRBJ1-2; D possibly corresponds to TRBD1 (5 bases). CDR1 and CDR2 from the germline V gene are SGHKS and YYEKEE (reference sequence). CDR3 length: 15 amino acids. V lost 1 base and J lost 2, with 12 bases in between.

This clone was counted between two and nine times. V gene TRBV30 combines with J gene TRBJ1-2, with D hard to call. With 1 base removed from V and 2 bases from J, the gap between germline ends came to 5 bases. This CDR3 has 12 residues. Germline lookup yields CDR1 GTSNPN and CDR2 SVGIG (reference sequence). The CDR3 region has the DNA TGTGCCTGGAGTGAACGGAACTATGGCTACACCTTC. Translation gives CAWSERNYGYTF.

This rearrangement joins TRBV11-3 to TRBJ2-3; D unresolved. The CDR3 length is 15 residues. The ends were cut back, 4 bases at V and 0 bases at J, with 11 bases in the middle. The V gene's germline CDR1 is SGHNT and CDR2 YENEEA. CDR3 loop: CASSSGRGSTDTQYF. CDR3 bases: TGTGCCAGCAGCTCGGGCAGAGGTAGCACAGATACGCAGTATTTT.

CDR3: CASIGVRYGYTF. Written as DNA, the CDR3 is TGTGCCAGCATTGGAGTCCGATATGGCTACACCTTC. The chain couples TRBV2 to TRBJ1-2; D unclear. In germline, CDR1 is SNHLY, CDR2 FYNNEI. This CDR3 contains 12 residues. Deletions cut 7 bases from V and 5 bases from J, with 11 bases between.

The chain couples TRBV19 to TRBJ2-7, with unresolved D. V dropped 3 bases and J dropped 3 bases, with 9 bases sitting between them. Germline V gene sequence: CDR1 LNHDA, CDR2 SQIVND (reference sequence). The CDR3 consists of 13 residues. The CDR3 region has the DNA TGTGCCAGTAGTATTAGGTATGGCTACGAGCAGTACTTC. This codes for CASSIRYGYEQYF.

This clone was detected only a few times. V usage is TRBV11-2 and J usage is TRBJ2-5; TRBD2 matches 7 bases. V trimming: 6 bases; J trimming: 5 bases; junction bases outside the gene matches: 0. The CDR3 runs 11 residues. The germline V gene has CDR1 SGHAT and CDR2 FQNNGV. The CDR3 here is CASRGGETQYF. In nucleotides, the CDR3 is TGTGCCAGCAGGGGAGGGGAGACCCAGTACTTC. The variable domain in full, completed from reference TRBV11-2 and TRBJ2-5, reads EAGVAQSPRYKIIEKRQSVAFWCNPISGHATLYWYQQILGQGPKLLIQFQNNGVVDDSQLPKDRFSAERLKGVDSTLKIQPAKLEDSAVYLCASRGGETQYFGPGTRLLVL.

The rearrangement uses TRBV11-3 and TRBJ2-3; weak D call: TRBD2 (5 bases). The CDR3 contains 13 residues. Trimming left V 4 bases short and J 4 bases short, with 9 bases between. Germline assignment: CDR1 SGHNT and CDR2 YENEEA. The CDR3 DNA is TGTGCCAGCAGCTCCACTAGGGCAGATACGCAGTATTTT. Amino acid sequence: CASSSTRADTQYF.

The J gene is TRBJ2-5, the V gene TRBV28, with 16 bases identical to TRBD2. The V segment lost 5 bases and the J segment 4 bases; nucleotides outside the gene matches: 25. The CDR3 spans 23 residues. Germline V lookup: CDR1 MDHEN, CDR2 SYDVKM. CDR3 amino acids: CASSPPLSGIPGLAGGLGETQYF. The CDR3 DNA follows: TGTGCCAGCAGTCCCCCACTCTCCGGAATTCCGGGACTAGCGGGAGGGCTAGGAGAGACCCAGTACTTC.

This clone was detected only once. This rearrangement joins TRBV6-6 to TRBJ2-7; no clear D gene. Germline V gene lookup returns CDR1 MNHNY and CDR2 SVGAGI (reference sequence). This CDR3 contains 12 residues. The germline V and J ends were trimmed by 3 bases and 4 bases, with 7 bases remaining between them. Written as DNA, the CDR3 is TGTGCCAGCAGTTATAGGGCTTACGAGCAGTACTTC. This translates into CASSYRAYEQYF.

The V and J genes are TRBV6-4 and TRBJ1-4; perhaps TRBD1 as D (6 bases). Germline CDR1 MRHNA, CDR2 SNTAGT. The CDR3 sequence is 16 residues long. V dropped 6 bases and J dropped 5 bases, with 19 bases sitting between them. CDR3 region: CASRPTGKGENEKLFF. The CDR3 DNA sequence: TGTGCCAGCAGGCCAACGGGAAAGGGGGAGAATGAAAAACTGTTTTTT.

The chain uses TRBV19 and TRBJ2-1; the D gene is possibly TRBD1 (7 bases). Between the trimmed V and J ends, which lost 5 bases and 1 base, there was a span of 12 bases. CDR1 is LNHDA and CDR2 is SQIVND in the germline V gene (reference sequence). The CDR3 totals 15 residues. The CDR3 sequence is CASSLPGGSYNEQFF. DNA for the CDR3: TGTGCCAGTAGTCTTCCAGGGGGGTCCTACAATGAGCAGTTCTTC.

On this clone: The sample holds other DNA sequences that translate to the same CDR3. V and J are TRBV29-1 and TRBJ1-5; possible D gene TRBD1, 5 bases. The V and J ends lost 4 bases and 1 base respectively, with 8 bases between them. Germline V gives CDR1 SQVTM, CDR2 ANQGSEA. CDR3 size: 13 residues. The DNA of the CDR3 is TGCAGCGTTGGGGGGGGAAGCAATCAGCCCCAGCATTTT. It encodes CSVGGGSNQPQHF.

The rearrangement uses TRBV5-1 and TRBJ1-1; TRBD1 might be the D (6 bases). Germline-derived CDR1 and CDR2 are SGHRS and YFSETQ. V gave up 1 base and J gave up 1 base, with 20 bases separating them. The CDR3 is 18 amino acids. CDR3 region: CASSLFTGALVPNTEAFF. DNA of the CDR3: TGCGCCAGCAGCTTGTTTACGGGGGCATTAGTCCCGAACACTGAAGCTTTCTTT.

The chain links TRBV5-4 to TRBJ1-3; no firm D call. This CDR3 contains 16 residues. Germline CDR1 and CDR2: SGHNT and YYREEE (reference sequence). V was pared by 0 bases and J by 4 bases, with 14 bases between. CDR3 sequence (DNA): TGTGCCAGCAGCTTGGGGAGTCCGGGCGGAGGAAACACCATATATTTT. Protein product: CASSLGSPGGGNTIYF.

The rearrangement joins TRBV10-2 to TRBJ2-5, with TRBD2 identical over 9 bases. CDR3 length: 15 residues. Trimming at V came to 4 bases and at J to 3 bases, leaving 6 bases not matched to a gene. Per germline, CDR1 WSHSY and CDR2 SAAADI. Here the CDR3 reads CASSGGVAGEETQYF. The CDR3 nucleotides are TGCGCCAGCAGTGGGGGGGTAGCGGGAGAAGAGACCCAGTACTTC.

The chain recombines TRBV18 with TRBJ2-2; D might be TRBD1 (5 bases). This CDR3 region has 15 residues. Germline V gene lookup returns CDR1 KGHSH and CDR2 LQKENI. Trimming removed 0 bases at V and 5 bases at J, with 10 bases between. In nucleotides, the CDR3 is TGTGCCAGCTCACCACCGGGGCCTGGGACCGGGGAGCTGTTTTTT. Amino acids: CASSPPGPGTGELFF.